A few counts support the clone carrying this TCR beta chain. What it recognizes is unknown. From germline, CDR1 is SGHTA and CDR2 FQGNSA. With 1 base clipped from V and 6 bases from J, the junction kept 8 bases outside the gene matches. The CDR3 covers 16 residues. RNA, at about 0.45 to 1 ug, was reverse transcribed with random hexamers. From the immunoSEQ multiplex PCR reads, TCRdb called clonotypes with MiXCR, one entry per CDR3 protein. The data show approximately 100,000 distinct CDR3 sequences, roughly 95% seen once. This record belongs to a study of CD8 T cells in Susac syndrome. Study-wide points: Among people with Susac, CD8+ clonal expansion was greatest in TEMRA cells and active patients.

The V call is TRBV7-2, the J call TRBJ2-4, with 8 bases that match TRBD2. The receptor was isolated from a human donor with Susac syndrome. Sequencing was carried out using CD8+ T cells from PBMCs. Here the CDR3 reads CASSLVGRGDLNIQYF. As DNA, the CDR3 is TGTGCCAGCAGCTTAGTGGGGCGGGGGGATTTAAACATTCAGTACTTC.